This TCR beta chain originates from a study of a mutant IDH1 vaccine in newly diagnosed glioma. The wider study: First vaccine doses came 4-6 weeks after radiotherapy alone, or with temozolomide cycles. Mean patient age was around 40 years; approximately 62% were male and about 40% female. Study-level findings and limits: No link was apparently found between pseudoprogression and changes in top peripheral T cell clonotypes.

Comments on this clone: Its cognate antigen is unknown.

Some clones are missing from TCRdb's copy, which holds only in-frame ones; the method was immunoSEQ multiplex PCR. The sample lists 70,000 to 90,000 clones, 91% seen once, with 0.5% to 0.7% in the top ten. V gave up 2 bases and J gave up 4 bases; unmatched junction bases: 7. Germline CDR1 is SGHTA and CDR2 is FQGNSA. CDR3 length: 16 amino acids. As for time point: week 5, during vaccination. Each dose of the vaccine consisted of 300 ug of mutant IDH1 20-mer peptide, with topical imiquimod. The TCR comes from a woman between 45 and 60 years old with glioma. The chain recombines TRBV7-2 with TRBJ2-1; TRBD1 matches 8 bases. Here the sequenced sample was PBMCs, taken from a glioma patient whose treatment included an IDH1 peptide vaccine. CDR3 residues: CASSLPAGGGYNEQFF. The DNA of the CDR3 is TGTGCCAGCAGCTTACCCGCAGGGGGCGGATACAATGAGCAGTTCTTC.